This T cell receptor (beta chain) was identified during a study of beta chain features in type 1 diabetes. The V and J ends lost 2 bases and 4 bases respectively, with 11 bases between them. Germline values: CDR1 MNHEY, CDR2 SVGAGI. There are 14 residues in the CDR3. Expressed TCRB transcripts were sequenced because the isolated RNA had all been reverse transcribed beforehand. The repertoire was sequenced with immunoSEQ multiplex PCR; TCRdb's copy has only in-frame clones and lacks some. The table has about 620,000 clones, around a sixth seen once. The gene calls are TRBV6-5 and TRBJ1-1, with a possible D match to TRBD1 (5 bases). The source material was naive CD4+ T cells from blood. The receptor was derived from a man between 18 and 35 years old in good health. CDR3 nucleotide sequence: TGTGCCAGCAGTTACAGCAGGGATGGCACTGAAGCTTTCTTT. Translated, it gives CASSYSRDGTEAFF.